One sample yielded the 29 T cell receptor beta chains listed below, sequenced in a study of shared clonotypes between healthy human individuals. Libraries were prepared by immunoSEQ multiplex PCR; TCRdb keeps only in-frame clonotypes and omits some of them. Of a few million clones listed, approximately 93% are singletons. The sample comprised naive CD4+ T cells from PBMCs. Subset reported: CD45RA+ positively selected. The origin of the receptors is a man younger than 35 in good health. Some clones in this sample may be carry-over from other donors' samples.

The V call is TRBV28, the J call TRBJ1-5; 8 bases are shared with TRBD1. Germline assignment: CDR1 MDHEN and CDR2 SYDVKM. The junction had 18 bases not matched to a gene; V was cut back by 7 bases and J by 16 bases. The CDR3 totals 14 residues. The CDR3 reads CASTPDRARSPRHF. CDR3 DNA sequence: TGTGCCAGCACTCCGGACAGGGCGCGGTCACCCCGACATTTT.

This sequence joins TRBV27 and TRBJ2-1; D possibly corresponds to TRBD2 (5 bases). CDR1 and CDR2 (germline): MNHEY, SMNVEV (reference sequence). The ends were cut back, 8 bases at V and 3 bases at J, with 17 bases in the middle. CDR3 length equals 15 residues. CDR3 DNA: TGTGCCAGCGCCCCGGGGTGGCGGATCTACAATGAGCAGTTCTTC. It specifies CASAPGWRIYNEQFF.

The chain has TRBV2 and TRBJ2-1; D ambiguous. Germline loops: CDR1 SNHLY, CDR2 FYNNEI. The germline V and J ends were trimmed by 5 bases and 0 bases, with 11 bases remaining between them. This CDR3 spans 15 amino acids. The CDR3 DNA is TGTGCCAGCAGTCGCAGCGAGAGCTCCTACAATGAGCAGTTCTTC. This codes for CASSRSESSYNEQFF.

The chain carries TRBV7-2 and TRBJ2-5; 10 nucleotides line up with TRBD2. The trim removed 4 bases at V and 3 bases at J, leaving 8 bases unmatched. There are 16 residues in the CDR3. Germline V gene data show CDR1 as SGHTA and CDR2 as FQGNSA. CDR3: CASSYRSTSGEETQYF. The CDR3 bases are TGTGCCAGCAGCTACCGCTCAACTAGCGGGGAAGAGACCCAGTACTTC.

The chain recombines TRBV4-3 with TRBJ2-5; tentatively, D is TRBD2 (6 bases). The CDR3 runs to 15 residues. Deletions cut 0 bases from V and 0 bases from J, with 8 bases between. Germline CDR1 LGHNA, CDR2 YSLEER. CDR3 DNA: TGCGCCAGCAGCCAAGATTGGGACTACCAAGAGACCCAGTACTTC. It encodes CASSQDWDYQETQYF.

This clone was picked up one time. CDR3 bases: TGTGCCAGCAGCTACCCCGGGACAGGACACGAGCAGTTCTTC. It encodes CASSYPGTGHEQFF. J is TRBJ2-1 and V is TRBV11-1; 8 bases line up with TRBD1. There are 14 residues in the CDR3. Germline lookup yields CDR1 SGHAT and CDR2 FQDESV (reference sequence). Trimming removed 4 bases from V and 10 bases from J; junction bases left unmatched: 9.

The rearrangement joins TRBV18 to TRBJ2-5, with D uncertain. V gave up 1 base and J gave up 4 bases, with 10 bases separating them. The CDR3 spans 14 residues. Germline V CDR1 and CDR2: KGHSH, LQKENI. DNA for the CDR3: TGTGCCAGCTCACCACGGGTCTGGGCAGAGACCCAGTACTTC. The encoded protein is CASSPRVWAETQYF. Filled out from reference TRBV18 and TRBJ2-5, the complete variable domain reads NAGVMQNPRHLVRRRGQEARLRCSPMKGHSHVYWYRQLPEEGLKFMVYLQKENIIDESGMPKERFSAEFPKEGPSILRIQQVVRGDSAAYFCASSPRVWAETQYFGPGTRLLVL.

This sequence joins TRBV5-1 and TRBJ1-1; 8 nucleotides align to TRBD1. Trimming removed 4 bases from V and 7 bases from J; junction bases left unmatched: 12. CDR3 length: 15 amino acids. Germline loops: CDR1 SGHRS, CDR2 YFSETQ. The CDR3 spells CASSLPRTGYGEAFF. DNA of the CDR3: TGCGCCAGCAGCCTACCTCGGACAGGGTATGGTGAAGCTTTCTTT.

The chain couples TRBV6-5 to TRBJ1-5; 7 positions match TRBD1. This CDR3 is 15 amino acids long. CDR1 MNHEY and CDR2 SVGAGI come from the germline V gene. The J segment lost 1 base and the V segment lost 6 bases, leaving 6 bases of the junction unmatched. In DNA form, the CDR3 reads TGTGCCAGCAGGAGGGGACAGACGAGCAATCAGCCCCAGCATTTT. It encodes CASRRGQTSNQPQHF.

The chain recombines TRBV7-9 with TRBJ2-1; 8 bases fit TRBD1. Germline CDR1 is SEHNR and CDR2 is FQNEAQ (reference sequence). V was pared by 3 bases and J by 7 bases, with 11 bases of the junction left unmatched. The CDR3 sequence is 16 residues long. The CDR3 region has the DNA TGTGCCAGCAGCTTCACGCGACAGGGGAATAGGAATGAGCAGTTCTTC. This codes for CASSFTRQGNRNEQFF.

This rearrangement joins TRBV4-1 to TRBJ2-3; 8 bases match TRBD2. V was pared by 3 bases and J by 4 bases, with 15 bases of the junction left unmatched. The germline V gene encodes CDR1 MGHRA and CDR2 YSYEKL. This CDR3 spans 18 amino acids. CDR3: CASSQTSGTSLSPDTQYF. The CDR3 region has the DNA TGCGCCAGCAGCCAGACATCCGGGACTAGTCTAAGTCCAGATACGCAGTATTTT.

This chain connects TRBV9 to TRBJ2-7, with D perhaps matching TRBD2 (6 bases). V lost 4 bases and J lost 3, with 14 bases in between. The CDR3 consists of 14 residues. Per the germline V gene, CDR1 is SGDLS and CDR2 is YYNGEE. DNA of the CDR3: TGTGCCAGCAGCCCCAGCCGGGAGAGCTACGAGCAGTACTTC. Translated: CASSPSRESYEQYF.

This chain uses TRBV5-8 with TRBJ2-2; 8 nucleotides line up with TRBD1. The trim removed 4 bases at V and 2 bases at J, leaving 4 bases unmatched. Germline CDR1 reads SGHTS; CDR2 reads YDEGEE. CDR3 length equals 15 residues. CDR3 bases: TGTGCCAGCAGCCTAGGACAGGGAAACACCGGGGAGCTGTTTTTT. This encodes CASSLGQGNTGELFF.

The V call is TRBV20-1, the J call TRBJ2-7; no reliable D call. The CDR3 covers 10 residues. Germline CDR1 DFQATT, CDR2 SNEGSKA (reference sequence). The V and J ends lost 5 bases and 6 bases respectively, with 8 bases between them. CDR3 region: CSASKGEQYF. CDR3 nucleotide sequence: TGCAGTGCTTCGAAAGGCGAGCAGTACTTC.

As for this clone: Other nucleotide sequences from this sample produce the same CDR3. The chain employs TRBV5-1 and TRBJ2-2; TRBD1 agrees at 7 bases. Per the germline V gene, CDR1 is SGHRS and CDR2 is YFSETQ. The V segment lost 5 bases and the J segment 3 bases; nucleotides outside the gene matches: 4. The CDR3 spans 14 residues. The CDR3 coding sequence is TGCGCCAGCAGTTGGACAGGAGACACCGGGGAGCTGTTTTTT. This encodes CASSWTGDTGELFF. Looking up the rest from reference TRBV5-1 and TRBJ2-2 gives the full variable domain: KAGVTQTPRYLIKTRGQQVTLSCSPISGHRSVSWYQQTPGQGLQFLFEYFSETQRNKGNFPGRFSGRQFSNSRSEMNVSTLELGDSALYLCASSWTGDTGELFFGEGSRLTVL.

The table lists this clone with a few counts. CDR3 DNA: TGTGCCAGCAGCGCCAATACAGGGCCAGGCTATGGCTACACCTTC. Residues: CASSANTGPGYGYTF. The gene calls are TRBV5-4 and TRBJ1-2; a possible D gene is TRBD1 (6 bases). The CDR3 length is 15 residues. Germline CDR1 is SGHNT and CDR2 is YYREEE (reference sequence). V dropped 4 bases and J dropped 4 bases, with 17 bases sitting between them.

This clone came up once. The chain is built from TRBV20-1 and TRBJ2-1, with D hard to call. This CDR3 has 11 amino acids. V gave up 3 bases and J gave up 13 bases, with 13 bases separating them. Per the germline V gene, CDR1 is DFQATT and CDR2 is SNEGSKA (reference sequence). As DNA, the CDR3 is TGCAGTGCTAGGGACGAGTCCTCCCAGTTCTTC. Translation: CSARDESSQFF.

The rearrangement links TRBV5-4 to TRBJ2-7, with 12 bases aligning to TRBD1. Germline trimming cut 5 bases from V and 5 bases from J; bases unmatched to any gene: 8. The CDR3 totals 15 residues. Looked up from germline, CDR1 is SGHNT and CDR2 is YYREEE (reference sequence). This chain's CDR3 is CASRPGTGGLNEQYF. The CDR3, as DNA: TGTGCCAGCAGGCCCGGGACAGGGGGCCTTAACGAGCAGTACTTC.

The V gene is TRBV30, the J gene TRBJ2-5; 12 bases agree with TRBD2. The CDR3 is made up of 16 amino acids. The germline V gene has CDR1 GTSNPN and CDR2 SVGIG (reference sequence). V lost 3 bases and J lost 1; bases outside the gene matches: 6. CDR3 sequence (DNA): TGTGCCTGGAGAGGAGGACTAGCGGGGTTCCAAGAGACCCAGTACTTC. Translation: CAWRGGLAGFQETQYF.

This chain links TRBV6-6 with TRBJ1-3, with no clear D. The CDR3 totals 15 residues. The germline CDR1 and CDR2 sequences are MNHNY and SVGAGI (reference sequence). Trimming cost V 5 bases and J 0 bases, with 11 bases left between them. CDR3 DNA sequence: TGTGCCAGCAGTCTCAGGCTGAGCTCTGGAAACACCATATATTTT. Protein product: CASSLRLSSGNTIYF.

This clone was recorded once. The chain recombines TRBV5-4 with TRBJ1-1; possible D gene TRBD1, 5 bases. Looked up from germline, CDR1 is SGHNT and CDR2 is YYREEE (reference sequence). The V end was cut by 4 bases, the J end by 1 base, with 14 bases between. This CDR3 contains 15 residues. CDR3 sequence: CASSAPQGWNTEAFF. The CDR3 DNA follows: TGTGCCAGCAGCGCCCCTCAGGGATGGAACACTGAAGCTTTCTTT.

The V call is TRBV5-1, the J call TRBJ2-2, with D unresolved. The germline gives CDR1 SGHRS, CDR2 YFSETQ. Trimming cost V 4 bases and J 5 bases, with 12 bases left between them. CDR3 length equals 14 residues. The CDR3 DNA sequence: TGCGCCAGCAGCCTTATCGGGTTAACCGGGGAGCTGTTTTTT. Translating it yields CASSLIGLTGELFF.

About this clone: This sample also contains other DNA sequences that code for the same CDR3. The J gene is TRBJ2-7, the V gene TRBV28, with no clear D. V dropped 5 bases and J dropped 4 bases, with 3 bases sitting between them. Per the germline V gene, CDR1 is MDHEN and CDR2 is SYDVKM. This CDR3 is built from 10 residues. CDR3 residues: CASSRYEQYF. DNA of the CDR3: TGTGCCAGCAGTAGGTACGAGCAGTACTTC.

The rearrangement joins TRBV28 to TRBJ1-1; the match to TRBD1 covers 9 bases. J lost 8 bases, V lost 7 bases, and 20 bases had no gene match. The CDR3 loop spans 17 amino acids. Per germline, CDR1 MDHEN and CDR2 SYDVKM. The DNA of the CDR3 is TGTGCCAGCACGGGGGCTGGGACAGGGATGAGAGGGACCGAAGCTTTCTTT. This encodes CASTGAGTGMRGTEAFF.

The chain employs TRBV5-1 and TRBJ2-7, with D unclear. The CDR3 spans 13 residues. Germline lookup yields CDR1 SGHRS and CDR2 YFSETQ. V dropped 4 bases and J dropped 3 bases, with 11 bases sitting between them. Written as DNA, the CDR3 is TGCGCCAGCAGCAGGCACCTCGACTACGAGCAGTACTTC. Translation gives CASSRHLDYEQYF.

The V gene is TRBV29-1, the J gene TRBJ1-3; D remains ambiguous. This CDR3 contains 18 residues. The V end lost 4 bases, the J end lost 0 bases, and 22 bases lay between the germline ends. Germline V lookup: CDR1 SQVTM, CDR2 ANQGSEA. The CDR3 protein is CSVVRCLSTDCSGNTIYF. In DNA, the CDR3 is TGCAGCGTTGTCCGGTGCCTCTCGACGGATTGCTCTGGAAACACCATATATTTT.

CDR3 DNA sequence: TGTGCCAGCAGTGGACAGGGGATAGGGACCGGGGAGCTGTTTTTT. Its translation: CASSGQGIGTGELFF. The chain employs TRBV2 and TRBJ2-2, with TRBD1 matching over 8 bases. This CDR3 is built from 15 residues. Germline-derived CDR1 and CDR2 are SNHLY and FYNNEI. V dropped 4 bases and J dropped 5; count of bases not matched to a gene: 6.

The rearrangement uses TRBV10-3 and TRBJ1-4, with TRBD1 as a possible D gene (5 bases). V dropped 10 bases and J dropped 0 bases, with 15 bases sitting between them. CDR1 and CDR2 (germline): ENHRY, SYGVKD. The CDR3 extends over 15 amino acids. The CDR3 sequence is CATAWGGSTNEKLFF. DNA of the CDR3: TGTGCCACCGCGTGGGGGGGATCAACTAATGAAAAACTGTTTTTT.

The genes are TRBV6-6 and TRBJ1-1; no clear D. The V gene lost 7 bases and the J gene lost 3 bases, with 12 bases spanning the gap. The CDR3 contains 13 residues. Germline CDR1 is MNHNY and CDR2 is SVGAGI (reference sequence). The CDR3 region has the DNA TGTGCCAGCACACCCATGAGGGACACTGAAGCTTTCTTT. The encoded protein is CASTPMRDTEAFF.